This T cell receptor beta chain is drawn from a study of regulatory T cells in long-lasting Graves disease. Investigators prepared the TCR beta libraries by applying iRepertoire HTBI primers and Arm-PCR of CDR3 regions. TCRdb re-called the multiplex PCR reads through MiXCR, storing one row per CDR3 protein. Of approximately 400,000 distinct CDR3 sequences in the sample, 15% were seen once. CDR3 size: 13 residues. The germline V gene encodes CDR1 MNHEY and CDR2 SMNVEV (reference sequence). The ends were cut back, 3 bases at V and 1 base at J, with 7 bases in the middle. This clonotype was seen ten or more times. Time point given: newly diagnosed GD, antithyroid drugs for less than 3 months. Generation of the TCR library employed RNA extracted from PBMCs. One endocrinology department in Xi'an, China, was where patients came from. These same data were also listed under a study on T cells in Graves' hyperthyroidism and ophthalmopathy. That source reports: RT-PCR in the first round (using the HTBI primer set) targeted the TCR CDR3.

V gene TRBV27 combines with J gene TRBJ2-7; unclear D gene. This specimen was peripheral blood mononuclear cells (PBMCs), taken at new diagnosis, from a patient treated with antithyroid drugs. The sequence was obtained from a woman in her 30s with Graves disease. The CDR3 nucleotides read TGTGCCAGCAGTTTCCGCATTTCCTACGAGCAGTACTTC. It yields the protein CASSFRISYEQYF.